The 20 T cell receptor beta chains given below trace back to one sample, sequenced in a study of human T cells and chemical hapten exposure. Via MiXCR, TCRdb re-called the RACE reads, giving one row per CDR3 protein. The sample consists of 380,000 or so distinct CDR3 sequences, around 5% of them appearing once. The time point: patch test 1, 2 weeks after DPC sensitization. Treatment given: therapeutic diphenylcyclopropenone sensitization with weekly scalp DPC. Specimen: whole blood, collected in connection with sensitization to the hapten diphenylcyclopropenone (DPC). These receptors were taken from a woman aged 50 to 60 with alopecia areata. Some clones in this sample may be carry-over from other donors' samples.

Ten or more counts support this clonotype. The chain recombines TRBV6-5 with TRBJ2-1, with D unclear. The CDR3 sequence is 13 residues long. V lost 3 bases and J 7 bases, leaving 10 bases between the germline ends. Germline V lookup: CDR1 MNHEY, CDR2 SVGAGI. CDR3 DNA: TGTGCCAGCAGTTATGGGGTAGAGAATGAGCAGTTCTTC. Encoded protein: CASSYGVENEQFF.

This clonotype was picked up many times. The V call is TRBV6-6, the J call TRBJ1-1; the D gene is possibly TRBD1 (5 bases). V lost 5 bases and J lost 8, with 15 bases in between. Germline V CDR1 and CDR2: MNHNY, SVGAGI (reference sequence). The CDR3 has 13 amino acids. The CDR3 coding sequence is TGTGCCAGCAGTCCCCCCCAGGGAGTGGAAGCTTTCTTT. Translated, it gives CASSPPQGVEAFF.

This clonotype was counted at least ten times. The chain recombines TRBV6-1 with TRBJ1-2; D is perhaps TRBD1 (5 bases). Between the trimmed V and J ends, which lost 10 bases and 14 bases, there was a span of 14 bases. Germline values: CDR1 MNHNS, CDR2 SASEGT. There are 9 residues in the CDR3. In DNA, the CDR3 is TGTGCCACCCGGAGGCAGGGAACCTTC. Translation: CATRRQGTF.

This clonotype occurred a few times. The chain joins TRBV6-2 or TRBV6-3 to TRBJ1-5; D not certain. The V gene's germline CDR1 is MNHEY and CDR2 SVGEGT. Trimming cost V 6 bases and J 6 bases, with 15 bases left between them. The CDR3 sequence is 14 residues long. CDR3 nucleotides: TGTGCCAGCAGGACAACCGAACAGAGTCAGCCCCAGCATTTT. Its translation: CASRTTEQSQPQHF.

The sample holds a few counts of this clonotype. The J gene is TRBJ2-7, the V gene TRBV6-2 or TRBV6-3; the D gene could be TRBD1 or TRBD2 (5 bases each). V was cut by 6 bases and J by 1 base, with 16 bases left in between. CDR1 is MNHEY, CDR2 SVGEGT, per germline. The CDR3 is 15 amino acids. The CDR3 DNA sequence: TGTGCCAGCAGCCACCGGGGCCAAAAATCCTACGAGCAGTACTTC. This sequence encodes CASSHRGQKSYEQYF.

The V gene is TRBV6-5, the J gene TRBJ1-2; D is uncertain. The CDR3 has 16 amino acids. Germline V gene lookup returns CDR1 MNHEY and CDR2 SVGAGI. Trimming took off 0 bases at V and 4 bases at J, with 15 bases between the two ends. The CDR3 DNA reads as TGTGCCAGCAGTTACTCGATGGCCGGGTCTGGCTATGGCTACACCTTC. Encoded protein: CASSYSMAGSGYGYTF.

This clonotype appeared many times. The CDR3 here is CASSFGGGEAFF. As DNA, the CDR3 is TGTGCCAGCAGTTTCGGGGGGGGTGAAGCTTTCTTT. This rearrangement joins TRBV12-3 or TRBV12-4 to TRBJ1-1; D might be TRBD1 (5 bases). CDR3 size: 12 residues. V gave up 3 bases and J gave up 7 bases, with 9 bases separating them.

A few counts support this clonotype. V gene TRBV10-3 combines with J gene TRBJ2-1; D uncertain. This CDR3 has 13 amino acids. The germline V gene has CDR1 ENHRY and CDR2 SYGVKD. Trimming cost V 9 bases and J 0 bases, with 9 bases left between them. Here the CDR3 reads CAISLSSYNEQFF. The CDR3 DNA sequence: TGTGCCATAAGCCTGAGCTCCTACAATGAGCAGTTCTTC.

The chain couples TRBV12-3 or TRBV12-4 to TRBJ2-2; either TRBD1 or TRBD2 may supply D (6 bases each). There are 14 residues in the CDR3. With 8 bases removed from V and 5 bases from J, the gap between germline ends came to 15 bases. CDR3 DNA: TGTGCCAGCTCATTTCAGGGGAGGACCGGGGAGCTGTTTTTT. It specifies CASSFQGRTGELFF.

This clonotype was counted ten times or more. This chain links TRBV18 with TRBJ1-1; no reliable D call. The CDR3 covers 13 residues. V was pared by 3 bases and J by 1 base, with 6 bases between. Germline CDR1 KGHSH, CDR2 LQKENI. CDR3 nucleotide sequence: TGTGCCAGCTCACCGGTCGGGAACACTGAAGCTTTCTTT. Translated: CASSPVGNTEAFF.

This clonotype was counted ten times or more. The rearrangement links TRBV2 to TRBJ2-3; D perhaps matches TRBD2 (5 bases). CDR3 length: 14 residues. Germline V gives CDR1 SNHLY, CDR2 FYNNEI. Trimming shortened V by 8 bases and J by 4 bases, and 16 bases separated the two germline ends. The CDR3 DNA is TGTGCCAGCCGCCCTGGACTTTTCTCAGATACGCAGTATTTT. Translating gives CASRPGLFSDTQYF.

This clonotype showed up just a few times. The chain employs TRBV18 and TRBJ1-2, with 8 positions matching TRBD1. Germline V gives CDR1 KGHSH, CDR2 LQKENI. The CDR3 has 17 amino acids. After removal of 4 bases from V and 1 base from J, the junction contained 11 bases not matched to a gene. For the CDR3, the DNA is TGTGCCAGCTCACTTATGGGGACAGGCGGAGGTAACTATGGCTACACCTTC. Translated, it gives CASSLMGTGGGNYGYTF.

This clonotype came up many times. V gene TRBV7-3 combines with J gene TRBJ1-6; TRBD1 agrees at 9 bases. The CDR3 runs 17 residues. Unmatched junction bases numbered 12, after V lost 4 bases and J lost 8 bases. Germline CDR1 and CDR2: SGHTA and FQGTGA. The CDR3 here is CASSSADRGIIYSPLHF. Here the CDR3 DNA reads TGTGCCAGCAGCTCCGCGGACAGGGGAATCATTTATTCACCCCTCCACTTT. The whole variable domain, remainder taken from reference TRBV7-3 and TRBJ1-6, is GAGVSQTPSNKVTEKGKYVELRCDPISGHTALYWYRQSLGQGPEFLIYFQGTGAADDSGLPNDRFFAVRPEGSVSTLKIQRTERGDSAVYLCASSSADRGIIYSPLHFGNGTRLTVT.

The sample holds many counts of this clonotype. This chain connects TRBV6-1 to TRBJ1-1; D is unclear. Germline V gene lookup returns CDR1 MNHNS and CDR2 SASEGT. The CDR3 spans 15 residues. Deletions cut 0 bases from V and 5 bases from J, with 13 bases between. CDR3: CASSEAAGRLTEAFF. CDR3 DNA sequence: TGTGCCAGCAGTGAAGCCGCCGGGCGATTAACTGAAGCTTTCTTT.

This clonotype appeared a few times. The CDR3 DNA is TGTGCCAGCTCACCACCCATCACCTACGAGCAGTACTTC. Translating gives CASSPPITYEQYF. The V and J genes are TRBV18 and TRBJ2-7; D is ambiguous. With 0 bases removed from V and 2 bases from J, the gap between germline ends came to 5 bases. CDR1 KGHSH and CDR2 LQKENI come from the germline V gene. The CDR3 sequence is 13 residues long.

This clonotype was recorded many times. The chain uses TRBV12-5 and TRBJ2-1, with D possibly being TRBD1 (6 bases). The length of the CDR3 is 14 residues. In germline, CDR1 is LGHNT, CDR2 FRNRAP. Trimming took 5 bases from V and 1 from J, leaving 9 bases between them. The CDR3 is CASGMTGSYNEQFF. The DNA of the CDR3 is TGTGCTAGTGGTATGACAGGATCCTACAATGAGCAGTTCTTC.

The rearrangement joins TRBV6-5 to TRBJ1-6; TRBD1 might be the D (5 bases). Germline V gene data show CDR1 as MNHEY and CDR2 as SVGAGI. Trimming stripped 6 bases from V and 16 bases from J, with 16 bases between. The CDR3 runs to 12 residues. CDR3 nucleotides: TGTGCCAGCAGCCCTACAGGAACAAAACTCCACTTT. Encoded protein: CASSPTGTKLHF.

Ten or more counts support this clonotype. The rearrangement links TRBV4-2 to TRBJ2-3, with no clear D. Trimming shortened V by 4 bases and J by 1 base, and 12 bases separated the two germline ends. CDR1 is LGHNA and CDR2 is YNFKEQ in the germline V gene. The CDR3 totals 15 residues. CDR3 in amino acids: CASSPSDEGTDTQYF. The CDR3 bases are TGTGCCAGCAGCCCCTCCGACGAGGGCACAGATACGCAGTATTTT.

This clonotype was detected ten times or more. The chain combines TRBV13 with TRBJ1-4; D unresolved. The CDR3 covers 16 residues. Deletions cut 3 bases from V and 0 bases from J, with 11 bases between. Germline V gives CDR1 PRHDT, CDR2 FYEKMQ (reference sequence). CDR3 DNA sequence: TGTGCCAGCAGCTTCGGACCAGGCGCAACTAATGAAAAACTGTTTTTT. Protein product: CASSFGPGATNEKLFF.

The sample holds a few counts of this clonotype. The CDR3 loop is CSGGGTDTQYF. Here the CDR3 DNA reads TGCAGCGGCGGGGGCACAGATACGCAGTATTTT. The V call is TRBV29-1, the J call TRBJ2-3; a weak D match, TRBD2 (6 bases). With 7 bases removed from V and 1 base from J, the gap between germline ends came to 6 bases. The length of the CDR3 is 11 residues. Per germline, CDR1 SQVTM and CDR2 ANQGSEA.